The following is a T cell receptor beta chain sequence with its context. The target antigen is unknown. The data stem from a study of beta chain features in type 1 diabetes. Study-level results: Within patients, naive, central memory and Treg TCRB repertoires seemed more similar than within healthy donors.

What was sequenced were expressed TCRB transcripts, since all of the isolated RNA had been reverse transcribed. Sequenced by immunoSEQ multiplex PCR; TCRdb stores in-frame clones only, minus some. This sample has 300,000 to 450,000 clones, with about 19% found just once. The germline gives CDR1 GTSNPN, CDR2 SVGIG (reference sequence). The CDR3 has 12 amino acids. V dropped 3 bases and J dropped 7 bases, with 12 bases sitting between them. Sequenced input: naive CD4+ T cells from blood. This clonotype was sampled from a woman aged 18-29 years in good health. The chain recombines TRBV30 with TRBJ1-1; D call uncertain. CDR3 region: CAWRPGLGEAFF. The CDR3, as DNA: TGTGCCTGGAGACCGGGGTTGGGTGAAGCTTTCTTT.